The clone carrying this T cell receptor (beta chain) was detected only a few times. The antigen is not known. Regions amplified from RNA transcripts were the TCR beta CDR3 regions. A first-round RT-PCR of the TCR CDR3 used the HTBI primer set. TCRdb analysed the multiplex PCR reads with MiXCR anew, one entry per CDR3 protein. The sample holds fewer than 650,000 distinct CDR3 sequences, 11% to 15% seen once. The data originate from a study of T cells in Graves' hyperthyroidism and ophthalmopathy. Overall study: Before treatment of any kind, peripheral blood was taken at initial diagnosis.

J was trimmed by 9 bases and V by 3 bases; bases with no gene match: 7. The germline gives CDR1 KGHDR, CDR2 SFDVKD. The CDR3 totals 14 residues. Notes on the study in general: Blood also contained most expanded thyroid clonotypes above 0.001.

The sequenced sample consisted of blood. The V gene is TRBV24-1, the J gene TRBJ2-1; the match to TRBD1 covers 7 bases. The receptor was isolated from a woman aged 40 to 55 with Graves' hyperthyroidism. The CDR3 protein is CATSDPPTGTEQFF. CDR3 DNA sequence: TGTGCCACCAGTGATCCACCGACAGGGACTGAGCAGTTCTTC.